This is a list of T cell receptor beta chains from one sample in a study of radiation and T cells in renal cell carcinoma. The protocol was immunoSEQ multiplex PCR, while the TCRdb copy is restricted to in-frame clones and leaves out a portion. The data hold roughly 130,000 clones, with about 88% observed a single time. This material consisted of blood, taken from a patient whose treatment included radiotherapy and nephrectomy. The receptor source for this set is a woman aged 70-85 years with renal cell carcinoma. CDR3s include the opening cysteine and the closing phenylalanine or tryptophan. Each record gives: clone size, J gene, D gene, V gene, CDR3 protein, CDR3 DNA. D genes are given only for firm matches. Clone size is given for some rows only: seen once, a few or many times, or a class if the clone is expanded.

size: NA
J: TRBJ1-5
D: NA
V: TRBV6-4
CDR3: CASSDSGKGWNQPQHF
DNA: TGTGCCAGCAGTGACTCGGGAAAGGGTTGGAATCAGCCCCAGCATTTT

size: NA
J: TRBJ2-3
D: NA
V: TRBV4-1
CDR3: CASSQDSRGTDTQYF
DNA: TGCGCCAGCAGCCAAGATAGCAGGGGCACAGATACGCAGTATTTT

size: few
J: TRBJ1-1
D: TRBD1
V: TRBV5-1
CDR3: CASSWTGATNTEAFF
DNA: TGCGCCAGCAGCTGGACAGGGGCCACGAACACTGAAGCTTTCTTT

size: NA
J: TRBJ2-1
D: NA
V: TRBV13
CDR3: CASSLRGPSYNEQFF
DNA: TGTGCCAGCAGCCTTCGGGGGCCCTCCTACAATGAGCAGTTCTTC

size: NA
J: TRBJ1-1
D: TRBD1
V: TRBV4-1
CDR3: CASSQVGQGVRNTEAFF
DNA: TGCGCCAGCAGCCAAGTGGGACAGGGAGTAAGGAACACTGAAGCTTTCTTT

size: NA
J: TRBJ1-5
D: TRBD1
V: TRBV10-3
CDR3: CAISDTGGTNQPQHF
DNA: TGTGCCATCAGTGACACAGGGGGCACCAATCAGCCCCAGCATTTT

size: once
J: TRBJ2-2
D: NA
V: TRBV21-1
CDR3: CASSKVSQAGTGELFF
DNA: TGTGCCAGCAGCAAAGTGTCCCAGGCGGGGACCGGGGAGCTGTTTTTT

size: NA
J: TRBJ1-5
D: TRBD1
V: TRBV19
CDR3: CASRTTGSNSNQPQHF
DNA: TGTGCCAGTCGAACGACAGGGTCTAATAGCAATCAGCCCCAGCATTTT

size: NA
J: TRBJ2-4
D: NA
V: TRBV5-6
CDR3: CASSHDGSKNIQYF
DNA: TGTGCCAGCAGTCATGATGGGTCCAAAAACATTCAGTACTTC

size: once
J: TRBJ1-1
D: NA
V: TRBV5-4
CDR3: CASSLGSWRNTEAFF
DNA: TGTGCCAGCAGCTTAGGATCGTGGAGGAACACTGAAGCTTTCTTT

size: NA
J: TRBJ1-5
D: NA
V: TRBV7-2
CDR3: CASSLAGDQPQHF
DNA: TGTGCCAGCAGCTTAGCAGGGGATCAGCCCCAGCATTTT

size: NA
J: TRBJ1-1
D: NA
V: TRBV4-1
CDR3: CASSQVGALNIEAFF
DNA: TGCGCCAGCAGCCAAGTGGGGGCCCTTAACATAGAAGCTTTCTTT

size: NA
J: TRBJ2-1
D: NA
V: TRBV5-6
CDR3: CASSDGPTYNEQFF
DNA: TGTGCCAGCAGTGATGGACCTACATACAATGAGCAGTTCTTC

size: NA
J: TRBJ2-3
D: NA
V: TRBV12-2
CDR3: CASRLALRLGIDTQYF
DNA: TGTGCAAGTCGCTTAGCGCTGAGGCTGGGGATAGATACGCAGTATTTT

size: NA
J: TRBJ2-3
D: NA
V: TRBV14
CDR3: CASSQEEGGPDTQYF
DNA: TGTGCCAGCAGCCAAGAGGAGGGGGGCCCAGATACGCAGTATTTT

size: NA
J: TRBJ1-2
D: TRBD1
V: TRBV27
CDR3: CASTSGTGRQGYTF
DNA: TGTGCCAGCACCTCCGGGACAGGGCGACAGGGCTACACCTTC

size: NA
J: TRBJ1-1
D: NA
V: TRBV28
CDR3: CASRGRPEAFF
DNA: TGTGCCAGCAGGGGGCGGCCTGAAGCTTTCTTT

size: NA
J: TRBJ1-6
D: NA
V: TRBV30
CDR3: CAWRGTSSPLHF
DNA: TGTGCCTGGAGAGGGACATCCTCACCCCTCCACTTT

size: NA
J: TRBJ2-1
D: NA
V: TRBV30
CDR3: CAWSVRYEQFF
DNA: TGTGCCTGGAGTGTCCGTTACGAGCAGTTCTTC

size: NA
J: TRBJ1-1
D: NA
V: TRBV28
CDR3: CASSLVTGASKVTEAFF
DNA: TGTGCCAGCAGCCTTGTTACGGGTGCGAGTAAGGTCACTGAAGCTTTCTTT

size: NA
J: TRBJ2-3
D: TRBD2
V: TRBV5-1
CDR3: CASSTGLAGHTDTQYF
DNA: TGCGCCAGCAGCACGGGACTAGCGGGGCACACAGATACGCAGTATTTT

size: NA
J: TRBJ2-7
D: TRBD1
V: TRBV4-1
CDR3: CASSQVTGVHEQYF
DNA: TGCGCCAGCAGCCAAGTAACAGGGGTACACGAGCAGTACTTC

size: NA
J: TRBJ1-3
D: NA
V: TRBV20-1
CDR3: CSARVDTIYF
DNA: TGCAGTGCTAGGGTTGACACCATATATTTT

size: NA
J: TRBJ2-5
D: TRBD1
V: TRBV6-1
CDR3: CASSEGNRGRGETQYF
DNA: TGTGCCAGCAGTGAAGGCAACAGGGGGCGGGGAGAGACCCAGTACTTC

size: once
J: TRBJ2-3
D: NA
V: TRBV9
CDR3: CASSVLVSSTDTQYF
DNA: TGTGCCAGCAGCGTCCTAGTGTCGAGCACAGATACGCAGTATTTT

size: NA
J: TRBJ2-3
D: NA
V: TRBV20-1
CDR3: CSARDSDTQYF
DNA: TGCAGTGCTAGAGATTCAGATACGCAGTATTTT

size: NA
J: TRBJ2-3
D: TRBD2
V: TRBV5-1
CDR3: CASSSGTSGSDTQYF
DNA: TGCGCCAGCAGCTCGGGGACTAGCGGTTCAGATACGCAGTATTTT

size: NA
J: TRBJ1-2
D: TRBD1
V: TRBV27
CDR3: CASSPKGQGATNGYTF
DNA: TGTGCCAGCAGTCCTAAGGGACAGGGGGCGACGAATGGCTACACCTTC

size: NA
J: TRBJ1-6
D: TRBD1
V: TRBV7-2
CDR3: CASNLTGDRGAPLHF
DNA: TGTGCCAGCAACCTAACGGGGGACAGGGGGGCACCCCTCCACTTT

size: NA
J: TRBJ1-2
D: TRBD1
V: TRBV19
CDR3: CASSTDRIYGYTF
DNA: TGTGCCAGTAGTACGGACAGGATCTATGGCTACACCTTC

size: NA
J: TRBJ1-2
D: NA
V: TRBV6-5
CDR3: CASSYSFGQTAHGYTF
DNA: TGTGCCAGCAGTTACTCGTTCGGGCAGACCGCCCATGGCTACACCTTC

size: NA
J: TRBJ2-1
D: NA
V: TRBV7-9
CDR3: CASSWTIYNEQFF
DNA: TGTGCCAGCAGCTGGACAATTTACAATGAGCAGTTCTTC

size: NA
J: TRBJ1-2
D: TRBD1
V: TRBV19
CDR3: CASRDRVYGYTF
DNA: TGTGCCAGTAGGGACAGGGTCTATGGCTACACCTTC

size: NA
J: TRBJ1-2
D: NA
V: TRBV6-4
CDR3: CASSDRGPGRTNGYTF
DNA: TGTGCCAGCAGTGACCGGGGGCCGGGGCGAACCAATGGCTACACCTTC

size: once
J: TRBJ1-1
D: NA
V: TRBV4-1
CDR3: CASSHLSERANTEAFF
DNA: TGCGCCAGCAGCCACTTAAGTGAGAGGGCGAACACTGAAGCTTTCTTT

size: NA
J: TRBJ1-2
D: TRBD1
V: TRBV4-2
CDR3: CASSQGTGGIYGYTF
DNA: TGTGCCAGCAGCCAAGGGACAGGGGGCATCTATGGCTACACCTTC

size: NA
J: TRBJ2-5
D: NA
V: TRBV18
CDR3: CASSPKNQETQYF
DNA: TGTGCCAGCTCACCTAAGAACCAAGAGACCCAGTACTTC

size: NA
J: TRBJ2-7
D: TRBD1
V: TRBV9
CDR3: CASSVGSGQGTYEQYF
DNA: TGTGCCAGCAGCGTAGGGTCGGGACAGGGGACCTACGAGCAGTACTTC

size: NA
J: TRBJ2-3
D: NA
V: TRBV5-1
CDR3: CASSLTDTQYF
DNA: TGCGCCAGCAGCTTGACAGATACGCAGTATTTT

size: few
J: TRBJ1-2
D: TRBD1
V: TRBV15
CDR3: CATSSWGTVYGYTF
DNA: TGTGCCACCAGCAGTTGGGGGACAGTCTATGGCTACACCTTC

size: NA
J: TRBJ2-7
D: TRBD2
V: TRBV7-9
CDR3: CASSVAGGVHEQYF
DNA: TGTGCCAGCAGCGTAGCGGGGGGGGTCCACGAGCAGTACTTC

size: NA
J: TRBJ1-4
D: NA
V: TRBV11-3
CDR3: CASSPGGGLNEKLFF
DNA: TGTGCCAGCAGCCCGGGGGGCGGATTAAATGAAAAACTGTTTTTT

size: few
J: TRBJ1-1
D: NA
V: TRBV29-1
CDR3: CSVGRGSSEAFF
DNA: TGCAGCGTTGGTAGGGGATCATCTGAAGCTTTCTTT

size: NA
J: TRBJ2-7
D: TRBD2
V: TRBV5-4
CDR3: CASSLAGAGGGYEQYF
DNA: TGTGCCAGCAGCTTGGCCGGAGCGGGGGGCGGTTACGAGCAGTACTTC

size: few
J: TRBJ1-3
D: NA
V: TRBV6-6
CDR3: CASRGGTHKENTIYF
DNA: TGTGCCAGTAGAGGGGGGACACACAAGGAAAACACCATATATTTT

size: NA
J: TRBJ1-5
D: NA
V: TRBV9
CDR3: CASSAQGGVQPQHF
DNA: TGTGCCAGCAGCGCCCAAGGAGGAGTTCAGCCCCAGCATTTT

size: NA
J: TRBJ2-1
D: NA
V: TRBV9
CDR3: CASSVPDGGRGISYNEQFF
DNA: TGTGCCAGCAGCGTACCGGACGGGGGGCGCGGGATCTCCTACAATGAGCAGTTCTTC

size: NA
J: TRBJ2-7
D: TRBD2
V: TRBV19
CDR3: CASSISGGPYEQYF
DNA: TGTGCCAGTAGTATTAGCGGGGGTCCTTACGAGCAGTACTTC

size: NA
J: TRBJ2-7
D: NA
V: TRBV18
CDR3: CASSPGGRVVGEQYF
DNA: TGTGCCAGCTCACCGGGAGGCAGGGTCGTAGGTGAGCAGTACTTC